This record covers a single T cell receptor beta chain. What it binds is unknown. This table comes from immunoSEQ multiplex PCR, and its TCRdb copy is limited to in-frame clones, with some not included. The sample includes roughly 380,000 clones, 80% to 90% of them seen just once. This sample was included in a study of Ad26.COV2.S vaccination and SARS-CoV-2 variants. The overall study: Each vaccinee took Ad26.COV2.S intramuscularly, once or twice 56 days apart. General study points: Vaccinees showed greater spike-specific TCR breadth than placebo recipients.

Treatment reported: around 19 received Ad26.COV2.S at low or high dose, single or two shots; 5 received placebo; per-sample allocation not given. Samples were taken on day 63 after the first vaccine or placebo injection. Recruitment in Boston yielded a donor of adult age, 18-55 years. The CDR3 runs 16 residues. Trimming took off 9 bases at V and 2 bases at J, with 23 bases between the two ends. In germline, CDR1 is MNHEY, CDR2 SMNVEV (reference sequence). This clonotype was sampled from a person aged 18-65 years who received the Ad26.COV2.S COVID-19 vaccine or a placebo. Source: peripheral blood, taken in a trial of Ad26.COV2.S vaccine versus placebo. The rearrangement joins TRBV27 to TRBJ2-7; D perhaps matches TRBD2 (5 bases). CDR3 in amino acids: CASSPTDSGRAYEQYF. In DNA, the CDR3 is TGTGCCAGTTCCCCAACCGACTCGGGGAGAGCCTACGAGCAGTACTTC.